Given below is one TCR beta chain in context. The data stem from a study of cytomegalovirus exposure and HLA in healthy donors. This CDR3 contains 17 residues. Trimming left V 0 bases short and J 6 bases short, with 20 bases between. The germline gives CDR1 LGHNA, CDR2 YSLEER. The method was immunoSEQ multiplex PCR; TCRdb's version includes in-frame clones alone and lacks a portion of them. Here the sample spans 56,000 or so clones, 93% being singletons. The chain employs TRBV4-3 and TRBJ1-2; TRBD1 might be the D (5 bases). This clonotype originated in a woman between 18 and 29 years old in good health and CMV-seropositive. Sequenced material: PBMCs. The CDR3 is CASSQDYPSGIRHGYTF. Written as DNA, the CDR3 is TGCGCCAGCAGCCAAGACTACCCTTCAGGGATAAGGCATGGCTACACCTTC.